One and the same sample provided the 10 T cell receptor beta chains below, sequenced in a study of CD8 T cells in ankylosing spondylitis (TCRdb year 2017). General findings and caveats noted by the study authors: A TCR beta motif made up of 7 to 9 highly homologous amino acid variants appeared to be characteristic of blood from ankylosing spondylitis patients.

Their specific antigens are unknown. The library was obtained by 5' RACE. Sequenced using an Illumina HiSeq 2500. The raw public data were reprocessed by TCRdb itself: fastp quality trimming at Q25, MiXCR clonotype calling, in-frame beta chains only. Each record represents a unique CDR3 protein, reported with the most common genes and DNA among its rows. Recorded for this sample are a few hundred thousand distinct CDR3 sequences; roughly 12% of them occurred a single time. Over 6.5% of the sample is taken by the ten largest. Sequenced sample: blood, either unsorted or a sorted T cell fraction (not recorded which). These receptors were taken from a male donor with ankylosing spondylitis.

This clonotype was seen only a few times. The CDR3 DNA sequence: TGTGCCAGCAGTGCAGGACAGCAAGAGACCCAGTACTTC. As protein: CASSAGQQETQYF. This rearrangement joins TRBV2 to TRBJ2-5; a possible D gene is TRBD1 (6 bases). Germline CDR1 reads SNHLY; CDR2 reads FYNNEI. V gave up 4 bases and J gave up 2 bases, with 8 bases separating them. This CDR3 comprises 13 residues.

V usage is TRBV5-1 and J usage is TRBJ1-2; 9 bases map to TRBD1. This CDR3 is built from 16 residues. Germline V gene lookup returns CDR1 SGHRS and CDR2 YFSETQ. The V gene end was trimmed by 0 bases and the J gene end by 5 bases; junction bases not matched to a gene: 8. The CDR3 region has the DNA TGCGCCAGCAGCTTGGTATCCGGGACAGGGAGATATGGCTACACCTTC. Encoded protein: CASSLVSGTGRYGYTF.

The chain carries TRBV10-3 and TRBJ2-1, with a possible D match to TRBD2 (5 bases). Trimming left V 5 bases short and J 8 bases short, with 19 bases between. The germline gives CDR1 ENHRY, CDR2 SYGVKD. CDR3 length: 15 residues. The CDR3 sequence: CAISSPLGGVHEQFF. CDR3 bases: TGTGCCATCAGTAGTCCTCTCGGAGGCGTCCATGAGCAGTTCTTC.

This clonotype was counted at least ten times. V gene TRBV5-1 combines with J gene TRBJ2-7, with 11 bases aligning to TRBD1. Germline V gene sequence: CDR1 SGHRS, CDR2 YFSETQ. The CDR3 is made up of 15 amino acids. V trimming: 4 bases; J trimming: 5 bases; junction bases outside the gene matches: 8. Here the CDR3 DNA reads TGCGCCAGCAGCGAATCGGGACAGGGGGAAAACGAGCAGTACTTC. Translation gives CASSESGQGENEQYF.

J is TRBJ2-4 and V is TRBV7-8; possibly TRBD2 for D (5 bases). Germline-derived CDR1 and CDR2 are SGHVS and FQNEAQ. This CDR3 spans 15 amino acids. Trimming cost V 4 bases and J 0 bases, with 10 bases left between them. The CDR3 region has the DNA TGTGCCAGCAGCTCGGGGTGGGAAGCCAAAAACATTCAGTACTTC. This encodes CASSSGWEAKNIQYF.

This sequence joins TRBV7-2 and TRBJ1-1, with a tentative D call TRBD1 (5 bases). This CDR3 is 15 amino acids long. The V gene lost 7 bases and the J gene lost 8 bases, with 23 bases spanning the gap. Looked up from germline, CDR1 is SGHTA and CDR2 is FQGNSA. The CDR3 protein is CASISPAAGTLEAFF. The CDR3 bases are TGTGCCAGCATCTCCCCCGCGGCCGGGACTCTGGAAGCTTTCTTT.

The chain combines TRBV28 with TRBJ1-1; 8 bases map to TRBD1. The CDR3 extends over 17 amino acids. CDR1 and CDR2 from the germline V gene are MDHEN and SYDVKM. V was clipped by 2 bases and J by 0 bases; unmatched bases: 8. The CDR3 protein is CASSLSQGALVNTEAFF. DNA of the CDR3: TGTGCCAGCAGTTTAAGCCAGGGGGCATTGGTGAACACTGAAGCTTTCTTT.

This clonotype was found a few times. The rearrangement joins TRBV7-8 to TRBJ2-1; D is ambiguous. Per the germline V gene, CDR1 is SGHVS and CDR2 is FQNEAQ. V was cut by 7 bases and J by 5 bases, with 9 bases left in between. The CDR3 runs 12 residues. CDR3: CASTSRNNEQFF. In nucleotides, the CDR3 is TGTGCCAGCACCTCCCGTAACAATGAGCAGTTCTTC.

This clonotype showed up just a few times. The chain links TRBV7-2 to TRBJ1-2; no clear D. Germline V gene data show CDR1 as SGHTA and CDR2 as FQGNSA. The CDR3 has 16 residues. The V end lost 1 base, the J end lost 0 bases, and 12 bases lay between the germline ends. The CDR3 DNA is TGTGCCAGCAGCTTAGAGGAGCTCTTAGCTAACTATGGCTACACCTTC. It codes for CASSLEELLANYGYTF.

This clonotype was detected many times. The chain joins TRBV9 to TRBJ2-3; possible D gene TRBD1, 6 bases. Germline V lookup: CDR1 SGDLS, CDR2 YYNGEE. Trimming took off 3 bases at V and 0 bases at J, with 14 bases between the two ends. This CDR3 is built from 16 residues. The CDR3 protein is CASSGSGQGSTDTQYF. The CDR3 region has the DNA TGTGCCAGCAGCGGCTCGGGGCAGGGGAGCACAGATACGCAGTATTTT.